The 18 T cell receptor beta chains below were found in one sample sequenced in a study of CXCR3-negative and CXCR3-positive naive CD8 T cells. These TCRs' antigens remain unknown. General study results and limits: CXCR3-positive naive cells had TRB CDR3s that were more hydrophobic than CXCR3-negative naive cells had.

TRB cDNA libraries were made by UMI-labeled 5' RACE. TCRdb processed the 5' RACE reads again and assigns one entry to each CDR3 protein, with no DNA. The sample includes about 8,400 distinct CDR3 sequences. The sequencing input was naive CXCR3+ CD8+ T cells from blood. Documented subset: CD45RO-CCR7+CD27+CD95- naive CD8+ T cells expressing CXCR3 (TNR3+). The receptors here all came from a human donor in good health. Some clones in this sample may be carry-over from other donors' samples.

This clonotype is labeled medium-sized based on frequency. The V and J genes are TRBV29-1 and TRBJ1-2; the D call from TCRdb, TRBD1, cannot be confirmed without DNA. CDR3 length: 12 amino acids. Germline values: CDR1 SQVTM, CDR2 ANQGSEA. CDR3 amino acids: CSVARTERGYTF. The whole variable domain, filled in from reference TRBV29-1 and TRBJ1-2, reads SAVISQKPSRDICQRGTSLTIQCQVDSQVTMMFWYRQQPGQSLTLIATANQGSEATYESGFVIDKFPISRPNLTFSTLTVSNMSPEDSSIYLCSVARTERGYTFGSGTRLTVV.

The CDR3: CASSSTGQLTDTQYF. The chain combines TRBV28 with TRBJ2-3; TCRdb calls TRBD1, which cannot be checked without DNA. This CDR3 is built from 15 residues. Germline CDR1 reads MDHEN; CDR2 reads SYDVKM.

The chain is built from TRBV12-3 or TRBV12-4 and TRBJ2-1; with no DNA, the TCRdb D assignment of TRBD1 cannot be verified. CDR3 length: 17 residues. Here the CDR3 reads CASSLAGVGQGPNEQFF.

The chain uses TRBV2 and TRBJ2-5; checking the TCRdb D call of TRBD1 is not possible without DNA. Germline V gene lookup returns CDR1 SNHLY and CDR2 FYNNEI. The CDR3 is 14 residues long. The CDR3: CASSVGQRGETQYF.

Its frequency marks this clonotype as large (0.1 to 1%). The chain couples TRBV19 to TRBJ1-5. Germline CDR1 and CDR2: LNHDA and SQIVND (reference sequence). The CDR3 extends over 15 amino acids. The CDR3 region is CVSSMFSSSNQPQHF.

V usage is TRBV29-1 and J usage is TRBJ1-1; TCRdb calls TRBD1, which cannot be checked without DNA. Germline loops: CDR1 SQVTM, CDR2 ANQGSEA. There are 13 residues in the CDR3. CDR3: CSVLTGLNTEAFF.

The chain joins TRBV29-1 to TRBJ2-1; TCRdb calls TRBD2, which cannot be checked without DNA. The CDR3 loop spans 13 amino acids. Looked up from germline, CDR1 is SQVTM and CDR2 is ANQGSEA. The CDR3 loop reads CSATSGGANEQFF.

The chain is built from TRBV6-2 or TRBV6-3 and TRBJ2-3; TCRdb's assignment of TRBD1 cannot be checked, as there is no DNA. In germline, CDR1 is MNHEY, CDR2 SVGEGT. CDR3 size: 15 residues. The CDR3 loop reads CASRIQGAMTDTQYF.

This clonotype is called medium-sized based on its frequency. The rearrangement uses TRBV4-3 and TRBJ1-2. The CDR3 has 19 amino acids. Germline CDR1 and CDR2: LGHNA and YSLEER. This chain's CDR3 is CASSQVAGDYDLANYGYTF.

The rearrangement uses TRBV5-1 and TRBJ1-1. Germline V gene data show CDR1 as SGHRS and CDR2 as YFSETQ. The CDR3 extends over 13 amino acids. This CDR3 is CASRPDGNTEAFF.

The rearrangement joins TRBV6-2 or TRBV6-3 to TRBJ2-7. The CDR3 is 13 residues long. Germline assignment: CDR1 MNHEY and CDR2 SVGEGT. The CDR3 region is CASSFWDSYEQYF.

This chain connects TRBV29-1 to TRBJ2-1; the D gene TCRdb calls, TRBD2, cannot be checked with no DNA. The length of the CDR3 is 13 residues. In germline, CDR1 is SQVTM, CDR2 ANQGSEA. CDR3 amino acids: CSVRSSGSYEQFF.

The gene calls are TRBV5-1 and TRBJ2-1; TCRdb proposes TRBD1, but this gene call is untestable without DNA. The CDR3 is made up of 15 amino acids. The germline CDR1 and CDR2 sequences are SGHRS and YFSETQ. The CDR3 loop is CASSSTQTGRNEQFF.

The chain is built from TRBV7-6 and TRBJ2-7; absent DNA, TCRdb's TRBD2 call cannot be checked. The CDR3 spans 15 residues. Germline V lookup: CDR1 SGHVS, CDR2 FNYEAQ. This chain's CDR3 is CASSLQPAGDGEQYF.

Measured by frequency, this clonotype is medium-sized. The chain combines TRBV29-1 with TRBJ2-1; TCRdb reports TRBD2, a call that lacks DNA to check it against. The CDR3 runs 15 residues. In germline, CDR1 is SQVTM, CDR2 ANQGSEA. The CDR3 loop is CSVEDRASGSYEQFF.

The rearrangement links TRBV4-1 to TRBJ1-5. CDR1 MGHRA and CDR2 YSYEKL come from the germline V gene. The CDR3 has 15 amino acids. The CDR3 loop reads CASSQDIGSDQPQHF.

The chain uses TRBV29-1 and TRBJ2-2; TCRdb calls TRBD2, which cannot be checked without DNA. This CDR3 comprises 14 residues. In germline, CDR1 is SQVTM, CDR2 ANQGSEA. The CDR3 loop is CSVTSGRADGELFF.

Judged by frequency, this clonotype is medium-sized. The gene calls are TRBV27 and TRBJ2-1; TCRdb returns TRBD2, unconfirmable since there is no DNA. The CDR3 totals 15 residues. CDR1 and CDR2 from the germline V gene are MNHEY and SMNVEV (reference sequence). The CDR3 is CASSPTSGTYNEQFF.